These 20 T cell receptor beta chains were all obtained from the same sample, sequenced in a study of esophageal squamous cell carcinoma under preoperative chemotherapy. This sample's time point: before preoperative PTX-NDP chemotherapy. TCRdb reprocessed the PCR reads with MiXCR, giving one entry per CDR3 protein. The profile covers tens of thousands of distinct CDR3 sequences, with 40% to 60% appearing a single time and about 12% taken by the ten largest. Sampling was performed from a patient given preoperative chemotherapy. The receptors were sampled from a human donor with esophageal squamous cell carcinoma. The donor label of this sample is uncertain.

Comments on this clonotype: Germline is not matched at one junction end, which may reflect a read error. The gene calls are TRBV7-2 and TRBJ2-3, with 15 bases identical to TRBD2. Germline CDR1 and CDR2: SGHTA and FQGNSA. The length of the CDR3 is 20 residues. The CDR3 sequence is CASSLAGLAGGGGGKNTQYF. For the CDR3, the DNA is TGTGCCAGCAGCTTAGCAGGACTAGCGGGAGGGGGAGGCGGCAAAAATACGCAGTATTTC. The complete variable domain, with remaining parts taken from reference TRBV7-2 and TRBJ2-3, reads GAGVSQSPSNKVTEKGKDVELRCDPISGHTALYWYRQSLGQGLEFLIYFQGNSAPDKSGLPSDRFSAERTGGSVSTLTIQRTQQEDSAVYLCASSLAGLAGGGGGKNTQYFGPGTRLTVL.

The V gene is TRBV7-8, the J gene TRBJ2-3, with 10 bases that match TRBD1. The CDR3 sequence is 17 residues long. The germline gives CDR1 SGHVS, CDR2 FQNEAQ. Unmatched junction bases numbered 10, after V lost 2 bases and J lost 5 bases. DNA for the CDR3: TGTGCCAGCAGCTTAAGTAAAGGACAGGGGGTACGAGATACGCAGTATTTT. As protein: CASSLSKGQGVRDTQYF. The whole variable domain, remainder taken from reference TRBV7-8 and TRBJ2-3, is GAGVSQSPRYKVAKRGQDVALRCDPISGHVSLFWYQQALGQGPEFLTYFQNEAQLDKSGLPSDRFFAERPEGSVSTLKIQRTQQEDSAVYLCASSLSKGQGVRDTQYFGPGTRLTVL.

Ten or more counts support this clonotype. The chain couples TRBV7-3 to TRBJ2-1, with 7 bases that match TRBD2. Germline CDR1 SGHTA, CDR2 FQGTGA. The V gene end was trimmed by 6 bases and the J gene end by 5 bases; junction bases not matched to a gene: 13. The CDR3 extends over 16 amino acids. CDR3 residues: CASREPLAARDNEQFF. CDR3 in DNA: TGTGCCAGCAGGGAGCCCCTAGCGGCGAGGGACAATGAGCAGTTCTTC.

The gene calls are TRBV7-8 and TRBJ2-1; 13 bases agree with TRBD2. The CDR3 consists of 15 residues. CDR1 SGHVS and CDR2 FQNEAQ come from the germline V gene. After removal of 5 bases from V and 10 bases from J, the junction contained 8 bases not matched to a gene. In DNA form, the CDR3 reads TGTGCCAGCAGCCCCGGACTAGCGGGAGAATTGGAGCAGTTCTTC. Its protein product is CASSPGLAGELEQFF.

Note on this clonotype: The CDR3 does not close with the conserved phenylalanine or tryptophan, likely indicating a read error. V and J are TRBV7-9 and TRBJ2-5; 9 bases are a match to TRBD2. The junction had 10 bases not matched to a gene; V was cut back by 4 bases and J by 4 bases. This CDR3 is 16 amino acids long. Germline assignment: CDR1 SEHNR and CDR2 FQNEAQ (reference sequence). CDR3 sequence: CASSSAVRGGAETQYS. CDR3 DNA sequence: TGTGCCAGCAGCTCCGCCGTGCGGGGGGGGGCAGAGACCCAGTACTCG.

A word on this clonotype: The CDR3 carries no conserved terminal phenylalanine or tryptophan, so it likely arises from a read error. The DNA is omitted, as the CDR3 cannot be located on it reliably, and the CDR3 follows TCRdb's listing. The chain recombines TRBV7-9 with TRBJ2-5; the D call in the table, TRBD1, was not verified against the DNA. Looked up from germline, CDR1 is SEHNR and CDR2 is FQNEAQ (reference sequence). Inclusive of both ends, the CDR3 amounts to 16 amino acids. The CDR3 region is CASSQGGGGGQESRLS.

This sequence joins TRBV7-8 and TRBJ2-2, with 8 bases that match TRBD2. The CDR3 spans 17 residues. V trimming: 3 bases; J trimming: 13 bases; junction bases outside the gene matches: 19. The germline V gene encodes CDR1 SGHVS and CDR2 FQNEAQ. The CDR3 protein is CASSLTSVGLNTETLFF. CDR3 in DNA: TGTGCCAGCAGCTTGACTAGCGTTGGGTTGAACACAGAGACGCTGTTTTTT.

A word on this clonotype: Possible read error: a much larger clone is one base away. Likely a read error: the CDR3 ends without its conserved phenylalanine or tryptophan. The CDR3 DNA reads as TGTGCCAGCAGCTTAGCGATTCATCTTGAGCAGTTCTCC. Protein: CASSLAIHLEQFS. The V and J genes are TRBV7-2 and TRBJ2-5, with unresolved D. The J call could be wrong; TRBJ2-1 is a better fit for the DNA end. CDR1 and CDR2 (germline): SGHTA, FQGNSA. The CDR3 runs to 13 residues.

This clonotype has only one observation. The final CDR3 position lacks the conserved phenylalanine or tryptophan, pointing to a likely read error. The DNA is left out, because the CDR3 cannot be placed on it with certainty; the CDR3 is given as TCRdb lists it. The chain combines TRBV12-3 or TRBV12-4 with TRBJ2-5; TRBD2 is the table's D call, not checked against the DNA. From its first to its last residue, the CDR3 has 16 amino acids. The CDR3 spells CASSLGGNGFEQYFGN.

In its sample, this clonotype was seen a few times. The V call is TRBV12-3 or TRBV12-4, the J call TRBJ2-1, with 10 bases aligning to TRBD2. The J segment lost 4 bases and the V segment lost 5 bases, leaving 5 bases of the junction unmatched. CDR3 size: 15 residues. The CDR3 spells CASSLGLAVYNEQFF. The DNA of the CDR3 is TGTGCCAGCAGTCTCGGACTAGCGGTATACAATGAGCAGTTCTTC.

In its sample, this clonotype is medium-sized. J is TRBJ2-3 and V is TRBV6-5; 10 bases align to TRBD2. V trimming: 6 bases; J trimming: 9 bases; junction bases outside the gene matches: 6. The CDR3 covers 13 residues. Germline CDR1 reads MNHEY; CDR2 reads SVGAGI. The CDR3: CASSSGRGKTQYF. Written as DNA, the CDR3 is TGTGCCAGCAGCAGCGGGAGGGGGAAGACGCAGTATTTT.

This clonotype has a count of ten or more. The CDR3 nucleotides are TGTGCCAGCAGTTTTAGCGGGAGTGGAGAGACCCAGTTCTTC. Translating gives CASSFSGSGETQFF. The rearrangement joins TRBV12-3 or TRBV12-4 to TRBJ2-1, with 9 bases lining up with TRBD2. This CDR3 is 14 amino acids long. The ends lost 3 bases at V and 13 bases at J; junction bases unmatched: 10.

This chain links TRBV6-1 with TRBJ1-1; TRBD1 matches 8 bases. Germline lookup yields CDR1 MNHNS and CDR2 SASEGT. V dropped 1 base and J dropped 11; count of bases not matched to a gene: 3. This CDR3 has 12 amino acids. CDR3 residues: CASSEGTGLAFF. CDR3 DNA: TGTGCCAGCAGTGAAGGGACAGGGCTTGCTTTCTTT.

Remarks on this clonotype: A much bigger clone sits one base away, suggesting this may be a read error. The CDR3 nucleotides are TGTGCCAGCACTCAGCGGACAGCTGTGGCTGAAGCTTTCTTT. Amino acids: CASTQRTAVAEAFF. This chain connects TRBV6-1 to TRBJ1-1; maybe TRBD1 (6 bases). Trimming shortened V by 7 bases and J by 6 bases, and 18 bases separated the two germline ends. The CDR3 covers 14 residues. Per the germline V gene, CDR1 is MNHNS and CDR2 is SASEGT.

The chain couples TRBV11-1 to TRBJ2-3; the D is unclear. CDR1 SGHAT and CDR2 FQDESV come from the germline V gene (reference sequence). The CDR3 totals 14 residues. The CDR3, as DNA: TGTGCGAGGAGCTGGCGCCGTGGCCCAGATACGCAGTATTTT. It specifies CARSWRRGPDTQYF.

The chain combines TRBV7-2 with TRBJ2-3, with a possible D match to TRBD1 (6 bases). Germline assignment: CDR1 SGHTA and CDR2 FQGNSA. This CDR3 contains 15 residues. The V and J ends lost 4 bases and 9 bases respectively, with 20 bases between them. CDR3 DNA sequence: TGTGCCAGCAGCTCCAGGGGCAGGGCGATAGAGACGCAGTATTTT. Its translation: CASSSRGRAIETQYF.

This chain links TRBV12-3 or TRBV12-4 with TRBJ2-2, with D tentatively TRBD1 or TRBD2 (5 bases each). Between the trimmed V and J ends, which lost 9 bases and 13 bases, there was a span of 30 bases. The CDR3 length is 16 residues. Here the CDR3 DNA reads TGTGCCAGTCGGGGCATCGGGGCCCTGAGCACCGAGGCGCTGTTTTTT. It codes for CASRGIGALSTEALFF.

About this clonotype itself: The junction differs from germline at one of its ends, possibly a read error. The chain is built from TRBV7-9 and TRBJ2-4; no clear D gene. CDR3 length equals 14 residues. Germline V gene data show CDR1 as SEHNR and CDR2 as FQNEAQ (reference sequence). CDR3 loop: CASSLLGNKNTQYF. CDR3 coding DNA: TGTGCCAGCAGCTTGCTGGGGAACAAAAATACTCAGTATTTC.

About this clonotype: Germline and junction disagree at one end, which may indicate a read error. This chain connects TRBV7-2 to TRBJ2-5, with D perhaps being TRBD1 or TRBD2 (6 bases each). The CDR3 consists of 17 residues. Germline CDR1 is SGHTA and CDR2 is FQGNSA. The CDR3 protein is CASSEGIGAGGQETQYF. CDR3 in DNA: TGTGCCAGCAGCGAGGGGATAGGGGCTGGGGGGCAAGAGACGCAGTACTTC.

A word on this clonotype: One junction end disagrees with the germline gene, perhaps due to a read error. The chain couples TRBV12-5 to TRBJ2-2; D is possibly TRBD1 (5 bases). CDR1 and CDR2 (germline): LGHNT, FRNRAP. The CDR3 sequence is 13 residues long. The CDR3 nucleotides read TGTGCCCGCAGGGTAGAGAGCACCGAGAAGCTGTATTTT. Its protein product is CARRVESTEKLYF.